The clone carrying this T cell receptor (beta chain) was found many times. Its antigen remains unknown. These data originate in a study of T cells in Graves' hyperthyroidism and ophthalmopathy. Study as a whole: Peripheral blood specimens were obtained at initial diagnosis, prior to any treatment.

The CDR3 loop spans 14 amino acids. Per germline, CDR1 SGHDT and CDR2 YYEEEE. Trimming cost V 5 bases and J 3 bases, with 15 bases left between them. Findings and limits, study-wide: Expanded thyroid clonotypes (above 0.001) were mostly also found in blood.

Orbital computed tomography, thyroid ultrasound, serum thyroxine and TRAb, and clinical symptoms together informed the diagnoses. RNA transcripts provided the source from which TCR beta CDR3 regions were amplified. The HTBI set primed first-round TCR CDR3 RT-PCR. TCRdb called the multiplex PCR reads again in MiXCR, with one record for every CDR3 protein. Here the sample spans 500,000 to 750,000 distinct CDR3 sequences, 15% to 19% being singletons. This TCR came from a young woman with Graves' hyperthyroidism. The chain links TRBV5-6 to TRBJ2-7, with D perhaps being TRBD1 or TRBD2 (5 bases each). Input material: blood. The CDR3: CASSYTGTYYEQYF. The CDR3 nucleotides are TGTGCCAGCAGTTACACCGGGACCTACTACGAGCAGTACTTC.